These 6 T cell receptor beta chains originate from one sample sequenced in a study of identical twins (dated by TCRdb to the mid-2010s). Libraries were made using 5' RACE. The sample was run on an Illumina HiSeq 2000. TCRdb reran the public reads through fastp at Q25 and MiXCR, keeping productive beta chains. Duplicate CDR3 protein sequences are folded into a single record with the most common DNA and genes. Recorded for this sample are around 480,000 distinct CDR3 sequences; 14% of them occurred a single time. Around 0.98% of the sample rests with the top ten. This sample also appeared in a second study, on yellow fever vaccine responses in identical twins.

The sequenced material came from CD4+ T cells sorted from blood. These receptors all stem from a woman in her late teens or twenties in good health.

The chain uses TRBV4-3 and TRBJ2-3, with a tentative D call TRBD1 (6 bases). The CDR3 has 14 residues. CDR1 is LGHNA and CDR2 is YSLEER in the germline V gene. Trimming shortened V by 2 bases and J by 5 bases, and 11 bases separated the two germline ends. The CDR3 protein is CASSQMGAGDTQYF. The DNA of the CDR3 is TGCGCCAGCAGCCAAATGGGGGCCGGAGATACGCAGTATTTT.

The chain employs TRBV7-2 and TRBJ2-5, with TRBD1 identical over 8 bases. V lost 1 base, J lost 1 base, and 2 bases stayed unmatched. The CDR3 extends over 15 amino acids. Germline lookup yields CDR1 SGHTA and CDR2 FQGNSA. The DNA of the CDR3 is TGTGCCAGCAGCTTAGGGGACAGGACCCAAGAGACCCAGTACTTC. As protein: CASSLGDRTQETQYF.

The V gene is TRBV2, the J gene TRBJ1-3; D unresolved. Trimming took off 8 bases at V and 0 bases at J, with 5 bases between the two ends. CDR1 is SNHLY, CDR2 FYNNEI, per germline. The CDR3 totals 12 residues. CDR3: CASVISGNTIYF. The CDR3, as DNA: TGTGCCAGCGTCATCTCTGGAAACACCATATATTTT.

The chain has TRBV7-2 and TRBJ2-7; no clear D gene. Trimming stripped 2 bases from V and 1 base from J, with 9 bases between. CDR3 length equals 14 residues. Germline lookup yields CDR1 SGHTA and CDR2 FQGNSA. The CDR3 bases are TGTGCCAGCAGCTTACCCAGTCAATCCTACGAGCAGTACTTC. Protein sequence: CASSLPSQSYEQYF.

This clonotype was found many times. The chain carries TRBV20-1 and TRBJ2-1, with 14 nucleotides matching TRBD2. J lost 7 bases, V lost 5 bases, and 7 bases had no gene match. The CDR3 covers 15 residues. From germline, CDR1 is DFQATT and CDR2 SNEGSKA (reference sequence). CDR3 DNA sequence: TGCAGTGCTGACGGACTAGCGGGGGGTGGAAATGAGCAGTTCTTC. Its protein product is CSADGLAGGGNEQFF.

This clonotype occurred a few times. V is TRBV28 and J is TRBJ2-7; TRBD1 matches 9 bases. The CDR3 length is 16 residues. Germline values: CDR1 MDHEN, CDR2 SYDVKM. After removal of 6 bases from V and 3 bases from J, the junction contained 12 bases not matched to a gene. The CDR3 sequence is CASRLEGQGFGYEQYF. DNA of the CDR3: TGTGCCAGCAGGCTCGAGGGACAGGGCTTCGGCTACGAGCAGTACTTC.